The 13 T cell receptor beta chains listed next were all sequenced from one sample in a study of graft-versus-host responses after intestinal transplantation. Their antigens remain unidentified. Generated by immunoSEQ multiplex PCR, the TCRdb table keeps only in-frame clones and is missing some. This table has 90,000 to 120,000 clones, less than 90% appearing once. The source material was unstimulated CD4+ T cells sorted from spleen or lymph node cells, sampled before intestinal transplant. These receptor sequences come from a human donor who received an intestinal transplant.

This chain connects TRBV9 to TRBJ2-5, with 10 bases matching TRBD2. CDR1 SGDLS and CDR2 YYNGEE come from the germline V gene. This CDR3 has 15 residues. V was pared by 6 bases and J by 5 bases, with 10 bases of the junction left unmatched. This CDR3 is CASTLAGEVFETQYF. The CDR3 DNA sequence: TGTGCCAGCACCCTAGCGGGGGAGGTTTTTGAGACCCAGTACTTC.

The chain combines TRBV6-5 with TRBJ2-4; D remains unclear. Germline V gene data show CDR1 as MNHEY and CDR2 as SVGAGI. V lost 3 bases and J 4 bases, leaving 7 bases between the germline ends. The CDR3 extends over 13 amino acids. The CDR3 region is CASSYSRKNIQYF. Here the CDR3 DNA reads TGTGCCAGCAGTTATTCGAGGAAAAACATTCAGTACTTC.

The chain has TRBV2 and TRBJ2-5, with TRBD1 matching 10 bases. CDR3 size: 16 residues. CDR1 is SNHLY, CDR2 FYNNEI, per germline. The J segment lost 5 bases and the V segment lost 8 bases, leaving 14 bases of the junction unmatched. This CDR3 reads CASLPRQGAGWETQYF. The CDR3 DNA reads TGTGCCAGCTTACCCCGACAGGGGGCCGGTTGGGAGACCCAGTACTTC.

The rearrangement joins TRBV9 to TRBJ2-1, with unresolved D. The germline V and J ends were trimmed by 0 bases and 0 bases, with 10 bases remaining between them. CDR3 size: 16 residues. The germline V gene encodes CDR1 SGDLS and CDR2 YYNGEE. CDR3 nucleotide sequence: TGTGCCAGCAGCGTAGGATTCCGGAGCTCCTACAATGAGCAGTTCTTC. Protein: CASSVGFRSSYNEQFF.

This chain joins TRBV6-1 and TRBJ1-5; D is perhaps TRBD1 (5 bases). V gave up 2 bases and J gave up 7 bases, with 9 bases separating them. The CDR3 spans 13 residues. Germline V gene data show CDR1 as MNHNS and CDR2 as SASEGT. The CDR3 bases are TGTGCCAGCAGTGAACTGAGGGGACAGCCCCAGCATTTT. Encoded protein: CASSELRGQPQHF.

In this sample, this clone turned up a few times. CDR3 protein: CASSIEHGDYEQYF. CDR3 nucleotide sequence: TGTGCCAGTAGTATAGAGCACGGCGACTACGAGCAGTACTTC. The chain recombines TRBV19 with TRBJ2-7; no clear D. Trimming cost V 0 bases and J 3 bases, with 9 bases left between them. CDR3 size: 14 residues. Germline CDR1 and CDR2: LNHDA and SQIVND (reference sequence).

Written as DNA, the CDR3 is TGTGCCAGTAGTCCCCGACAGGTTTATTCACCCCTCCACTTT. Protein: CASSPRQVYSPLHF. The chain links TRBV19 to TRBJ1-6, with D perhaps TRBD1 (6 bases). Germline CDR1 reads LNHDA; CDR2 reads SQIVND (reference sequence). The V end was cut by 5 bases, the J end by 8 bases, with 13 bases between. The CDR3 runs to 14 residues.

The chain carries TRBV5-6 and TRBJ1-2, with 8 bases fitting TRBD1. Trimming cost V 2 bases and J 8 bases; bases outside gene matches: 14. Germline V CDR1 and CDR2: SGHDT, YYEEEE. The CDR3 consists of 16 residues. The CDR3 loop reads CASSLILGQGVWGYTF. The CDR3 coding sequence is TGTGCCAGCAGCTTAATTCTAGGACAGGGAGTGTGGGGCTACACCTTC. Combining the CDR3 with reference TRBV5-6 and TRBJ1-2 gives the whole variable domain DAGVTQSPTHLIKTRGQQVTLRCSPKSGHDTVSWYQQALGQGPQFIFQYYEEEERQRGNFPDRFSGHQFPNYSSELNVNALLLGDSALYLCASSLILGQGVWGYTFGSGTRLTVV.

CDR3 loop: CASSSSRTSGGTDTQYF. Here the CDR3 DNA reads TGTGCCAGCAGCTCCTCGCGGACTAGCGGGGGCACAGATACGCAGTATTTT. The chain joins TRBV7-3 to TRBJ2-3, with 12 bases that match TRBD2. The CDR3 spans 17 residues. Trimming cost V 4 bases and J 1 base; bases outside gene matches: 6. Germline lookup yields CDR1 SGHTA and CDR2 FQGTGA. The variable domain in full, with the rest retrieved from reference TRBV7-3 and TRBJ2-3, is GAGVSQTPSNKVTEKGKYVELRCDPISGHTALYWYRQSLGQGPEFLIYFQGTGAADDSGLPNDRFFAVRPEGSVSTLKIQRTERGDSAVYLCASSSSRTSGGTDTQYFGPGTRLTVL.

J is TRBJ2-5 and V is TRBV19; D perhaps matches TRBD2 (7 bases). The CDR3 is made up of 14 amino acids. Germline loops: CDR1 LNHDA, CDR2 SQIVND (reference sequence). V was shortened by 7 bases and J by 2 bases, with 14 bases between the two germline ends. The CDR3 is CASKGGGLQETQYF. The CDR3 bases are TGTGCCAGTAAAGGGGGGGGCCTTCAAGAGACCCAGTACTTC.

This sequence joins TRBV10-3 and TRBJ2-7; D possibly corresponds to TRBD1 (5 bases). V was pared by 11 bases and J by 6 bases, with 26 bases between. Germline CDR1 ENHRY, CDR2 SYGVKD. CDR3 length: 15 amino acids. The CDR3 protein is CAATNGQIGKSEQYF. The CDR3 region has the DNA TGTGCCGCGACAAACGGACAAATTGGGAAGAGCGAGCAGTACTTC.

The CDR3 loop reads CASRVEPGRSTEAFF. CDR3 DNA sequence: TGTGCCAGCAGGGTGGAACCCGGGAGAAGCACTGAAGCTTTCTTT. The chain combines TRBV2 with TRBJ1-1; the D is unclear. Trimming took 6 bases from V and 4 from J, leaving 18 bases between them. The CDR3 is made up of 15 amino acids. The germline CDR1 and CDR2 sequences are SNHLY and FYNNEI.

This chain uses TRBV15 with TRBJ2-1; the match to TRBD2 covers 12 bases. The germline V gene encodes CDR1 LNHNV and CDR2 YYDKDF (reference sequence). The junction had 15 bases not matched to a gene; V was cut back by 3 bases and J by 3 bases. The CDR3 spans 20 residues. This chain's CDR3 is CATSSRDRLAGVLGYNEQFF. The CDR3 DNA reads TGTGCCACCAGCAGCAGAGACAGACTAGCGGGAGTATTGGGCTACAATGAGCAGTTCTTC.